This TCR beta chain was recovered during a study of T cell responses to AZD1222 COVID-19 vaccine (dated by TCRdb to the early 2020s). Concerning the study at large: AZD1222 recipients with second doses at about 4 weeks or about 12 weeks were pooled, because spike-specific TCR depth and breadth did not differ between schedules. A total of over 230 trial participants underwent TCR sequencing, of whom some 210 received two doses of AZD1222 and some 26 received two doses of the MenACWY control vaccine. Trial participants were enrolled by age into subgroups of 18-55, 56-69 and 70-plus years, and around 150, 29 and 61 TCR-sequenced participants, respectively, were included in these subgroups.

Points on this clone: The antigen it binds to is not known. No base qualities exist here, and no much larger clone lies one base off it.

On the study overall, not on this receptor specifically: The 56-69-year group was small, and its depth increase did not reach significance, likely because of low power. After two AZD1222 doses, both the breadth and the depth of spike-specific TCRs were significantly higher than at day 0 and than in MenACWY recipients. Most participants were white British and females outnumbered males, and the authors suggested that clonal diversity may have been underestimated. Because no day 14 peak-response samples were available, the repertoires could be characterized only after the peak T cell response. The vaccine-associated CD4 TCRs covered the entire spike protein, and the dominant responses fell in regions 160-218 and 743-854. Only five or six AZD1222 recipients were SARS-CoV-2 seropositive at baseline, limiting conclusions about previously exposed vaccinees. Nearly half of unique spike-specific TCRs reportedly recognized epitopes outside regions mutated in the B.1.351 and B.1.1.7 variants.

The CDR3 regions of human TCRbeta chains were analyzed by immunosequencing. In the original analysis: Repertoire TCRs were matched against a reference library of SARS-CoV-2-specific TCRs generated with the MIRA antigen-specificity platform. Breadth was defined as the fraction of unique TCRs that were SARS-CoV-2-associated. Depth was defined as the fraction of total T cells that were SARS-CoV-2-associated. Using the MIRA data, every spike-specific TCR was mapped to the spike region that the TCR reacted to and assigned to either a CD4 or a CD8 class. Log10-transformed breadth and depth values were compared by one-way ANOVA with Sidak's multiple comparisons tests. TCRdb provides this immuneACCESS table in a form limited to in-frame rearrangements. Some clones are lacking; in checked studies, under half of them reflect an unresolved V gene, and why the rest are absent is not known. Clone size and the V and J calls come from that table; the DNA yielded D and trimming. The sample table records 110,000 to 150,000 clones; 75% to 90% of these occur just once. The ten most abundant clones make up 1.6% of the sample.

What this sample's time point label stands for: baseline before first vaccination. The vaccinee samples were drawn from two UK trials, COV001 and COV002, one of which was a single-blind randomized controlled phase 2/3 trial testing AZD1222 (ChAdOx1 nCoV-19) in healthy adults. For TCRbeta chain sequencing, PBMC samples from trial participants were taken at day 0 and at day 28 after the second dose. The sample here was peripheral blood, taken on day 0 of AZD1222 vaccination. This clonotype was sampled from an adult in good health.

The CDR3 region: CASSLVGMSGNTIYF. The nucleotide sequence reads TGTGCCAGCAGCCTAGTCGGGATGTCAGGAAACACCATATATTTT. Recombination joined TRBV11-2 with TRBJ1-3; the D segment cannot be called with confidence. V is clipped by 5 bases and J by 4 bases, and the sequence between their germline boundaries is 15 bases long. From the germline V gene, CDR1 is SGHAT and CDR2 is FQNNGV. The CDR3 measures 15 amino acids from cysteine to phenylalanine. Just the 45-base CDR3 DNA is kept, in frame starting at base 1.